These 11 T cell receptor beta chains came from one sample sequenced in a study of regulatory T cells in long-lasting Graves disease. Time point given: newly diagnosed GD, antithyroid drugs for less than 3 months. Extracted RNA from PBMCs served as the source of the TCR library. Construction of TCR beta libraries relied on iRepertoire HTBI primers and on Arm-PCR targeting CDR3 regions. From the multiplex PCR reads, TCRdb called clonotypes with MiXCR, one entry per CDR3 protein. The sample lists about 620,000 distinct CDR3 sequences, under 20% seen once, with 18% in the top ten. The same sample was also studied in work on T cells in Graves' hyperthyroidism and ophthalmopathy.

Specimen: peripheral blood mononuclear cells (PBMCs), collected at new diagnosis, from a patient treated with antithyroid drugs. These receptors all come from a woman aged 30 to 39 with Graves disease.

The table lists this clonotype with many counts. The rearrangement links TRBV7-9 to TRBJ1-1; possibly TRBD1 for D (5 bases). The CDR3 consists of 15 residues. Germline loops: CDR1 SEHNR, CDR2 FQNEAQ (reference sequence). Trimming removed 5 bases at V and 4 bases at J, with 17 bases between. CDR3 nucleotides: TGTGCCAGCAGCCCCAGGGACCGGGCGGGCACTGAAGCTTTCTTT. It codes for CASSPRDRAGTEAFF.

In this sample, this clonotype turned up many times. The chain links TRBV6-1 to TRBJ1-2; 7 bases match TRBD1. After removal of 2 bases from V and 6 bases from J, the junction contained 6 bases not matched to a gene. Germline V gene sequence: CDR1 MNHNS, CDR2 SASEGT. The CDR3 loop spans 14 amino acids. CDR3 nucleotides: TGTGCCAGCAGTGAATGGGGCAGGGGGGATGGCTACACCTTC. Translating it yields CASSEWGRGDGYTF.

This clonotype came up a few times. The gene calls are TRBV6-1 and TRBJ2-2; perhaps TRBD2 as D (5 bases). This CDR3 is 14 amino acids long. Trimming pared 8 bases from V and 3 bases from J, leaving 13 bases between. Germline CDR1 reads MNHNS; CDR2 reads SASEGT. In DNA, the CDR3 is TGTGCCAGCCGGCCGTTGCGGGACACCGGGGAGCTGTTTTTT. Its protein product is CASRPLRDTGELFF.

The CDR3 here is CATSKGGSHYGYTF. The CDR3 nucleotides read TGTGCCACCAGTAAAGGGGGGTCTCACTATGGCTACACCTTC. V is TRBV24-1 and J is TRBJ1-2, with D maybe TRBD1 (6 bases). The CDR3 sequence is 14 residues long. Trimming removed 6 bases at V and 3 bases at J, with 13 bases between. Germline V CDR1 and CDR2: KGHDR, SFDVKD.

This clonotype showed up many times. The chain carries TRBV6-1 and TRBJ1-1; 8 positions agree with TRBD1. The ends lost 5 bases at V and 0 bases at J; junction bases unmatched: 8. The CDR3 is made up of 16 amino acids. Germline CDR1 and CDR2: MNHNS and SASEGT. The CDR3 is CASSRDRGRVNTEAFF. CDR3 in DNA: TGTGCCAGCAGTCGAGACAGGGGAAGGGTGAACACTGAAGCTTTCTTT.

This clonotype was counted many times. The chain links TRBV28 to TRBJ1-2; D remains unclear. The V end was cut by 6 bases, the J end by 6 bases, with 14 bases between. Germline V gives CDR1 MDHEN, CDR2 SYDVKM. The length of the CDR3 is 13 residues. In DNA form, the CDR3 reads TGTGCCAGCAGCGCCCGCCCTAGTCATGGCTACACCTTC. It codes for CASSARPSHGYTF.

This clonotype was counted at least ten times. This chain joins TRBV7-3 and TRBJ2-2; 8 bases are shared with TRBD1. The CDR3 spans 15 residues. Germline CDR1 is SGHTA and CDR2 is FQGTGA. The ends lost 5 bases at V and 6 bases at J; junction bases unmatched: 8. Here the CDR3 reads CASSPGTGVPGELFF. The CDR3 DNA reads as TGTGCCAGCAGCCCCGGGACAGGCGTCCCCGGGGAGCTGTTTTTT.

This clonotype has more than one count but fewer than ten. This chain uses TRBV27 with TRBJ1-3, with unresolved D. The germline gives CDR1 MNHEY, CDR2 SMNVEV (reference sequence). This CDR3 region has 14 residues. V lost 7 bases and J lost 2, with 12 bases in between. CDR3 sequence: CASKARLTGNTIYF. The CDR3 DNA reads TGTGCCAGCAAAGCTAGGCTGACTGGAAACACCATATATTTT.

The rearrangement joins TRBV20-1 to TRBJ2-1; 15 bases agree with TRBD2. The CDR3 is made up of 20 amino acids. The V segment lost 2 bases and the J segment 0 bases; nucleotides outside the gene matches: 11. Germline assignment: CDR1 DFQATT and CDR2 SNEGSKA (reference sequence). The chain's CDR3 is CSARLHSGGLAGGSYNEQFF. CDR3 sequence (DNA): TGCAGTGCTAGACTCCATAGTGGGGGACTAGCGGGGGGCTCCTACAATGAGCAGTTCTTC.

A few counts support this clonotype. The V call is TRBV5-1, the J call TRBJ2-5, with TRBD1 identical over 9 bases. With V trimmed by 4 bases and J by 1 base, 8 bases remained unmatched. The CDR3 runs 16 residues. CDR1 and CDR2 from the germline V gene are SGHRS and YFSETQ. CDR3 sequence reads: CASSPGDRAFQETQYF. In nucleotides, the CDR3 is TGCGCCAGCAGCCCCGGGGACAGGGCGTTCCAAGAGACCCAGTACTTC.

This clonotype was seen a few times. The chain is built from TRBV29-1 and TRBJ1-4, with TRBD1 as a possible D gene (5 bases). The CDR3 has 12 residues. The V end lost 7 bases, the J end lost 6 bases, and 12 bases lay between the germline ends. Germline V gene data show CDR1 as SQVTM and CDR2 as ANQGSEA. CDR3 in DNA: TGCAGCGCCGAGCGAGGGGATGAAAAACTGTTTTTT. This translates into CSAERGDEKLFF.